The 20 T cell receptor beta chains below were found in one sample sequenced in a study of control samples from healthy donors and cancer patients. The repertoire was sequenced with immunoSEQ multiplex PCR; TCRdb's copy has only in-frame clones and lacks some. Of 120,000 or so clones listed, approximately 94% are singletons. The sample taken for sequencing was PBMCs. These receptors all stem from a man in his forties or fifties with head and neck cancer.

The chain recombines TRBV7-2 with TRBJ2-2, with TRBD2 as a possible D gene (6 bases). V dropped 5 bases and J dropped 4 bases, with 11 bases sitting between them. Germline V lookup: CDR1 SGHTA, CDR2 FQGNSA. The CDR3 has 14 amino acids. The CDR3 loop reads CASSPSGFTGELFF. DNA for the CDR3: TGTGCCAGCAGCCCGAGCGGGTTCACCGGGGAGCTGTTTTTT.

The chain has TRBV7-9 and TRBJ1-5, with D perhaps TRBD1 (5 bases). Trimming took 4 bases from V and 10 from J, leaving 14 bases between them. This CDR3 comprises 13 residues. Germline V gene sequence: CDR1 SEHNR, CDR2 FQNEAQ (reference sequence). The CDR3 DNA is TGTGCCAGCAGCTCAGGGCCCCTTAGACCCCAGCATTTT. Encoded protein: CASSSGPLRPQHF.

This clone has a handful of counts. CDR3 sequence (DNA): TGCGCCAGCAGCCAACAGCAGGGTTGGGAGACCCAGTACTTC. Translating it yields CASSQQQGWETQYF. The chain couples TRBV4-3 to TRBJ2-5; D possibly corresponds to TRBD1 (5 bases). The ends were cut back, 2 bases at V and 5 bases at J, with 12 bases in the middle. From germline, CDR1 is LGHNA and CDR2 YSLEER. The CDR3 sequence is 14 residues long.

The chain is built from TRBV2 and TRBJ1-2, with no clear D. The CDR3 runs 14 residues. Germline CDR1 reads SNHLY; CDR2 reads FYNNEI. Between the trimmed V and J ends, which lost 6 bases and 3 bases, there was a span of 14 bases. CDR3 bases: TGTGCCAGCAGGGGGATCATCCCGGACTATGGCTACACCTTC. Amino acid sequence: CASRGIIPDYGYTF.

The chain couples TRBV5-1 to TRBJ2-1, with 12 bases that match TRBD1. This CDR3 contains 15 residues. Per the germline V gene, CDR1 is SGHRS and CDR2 is YFSETQ. V gave up 2 bases and J gave up 13 bases; unmatched junction bases: 10. CDR3 sequence reads: CASSFTSGTGGGQFF. The DNA for the CDR3 is TGCGCCAGCAGCTTCACATCCGGGACAGGGGGCGGACAGTTCTTC.

The V gene is TRBV5-6, the J gene TRBJ2-1; D uncertain. The V gene's germline CDR1 is SGHDT and CDR2 YYEEEE. The CDR3 is made up of 14 amino acids. Between the trimmed V and J ends, which lost 1 base and 5 bases, there was a span of 10 bases. CDR3 in amino acids: CASSLYQANNEQFF. The CDR3 coding sequence is TGTGCCAGCAGCTTGTACCAGGCGAACAATGAGCAGTTCTTC.

This sequence joins TRBV18 and TRBJ1-5, with D possibly matching TRBD1 (5 bases). CDR1 and CDR2 (germline): KGHSH, LQKENI. Trimming pared 3 bases from V and 4 bases from J, leaving 13 bases between. The CDR3 is 15 residues long. CDR3 bases: TGTGCCAGCTCACCCTCCGGCCAGGGAAATCAGCCCCAGCATTTT. Translating gives CASSPSGQGNQPQHF.

This chain uses TRBV5-1 with TRBJ2-5; 12 nucleotides align to TRBD2. The CDR3 runs to 16 residues. V trimming: 7 bases; J trimming: 2 bases; junction bases outside the gene matches: 9. The V gene's germline CDR1 is SGHRS and CDR2 YFSETQ. CDR3 in amino acids: CASFRTSGVLQETQYF. The CDR3 bases are TGCGCCAGCTTTAGGACTAGCGGGGTTCTACAAGAGACCCAGTACTTC.

The chain employs TRBV12-3 or TRBV12-4 and TRBJ1-4; D is unresolved. CDR3 length: 12 residues. V was clipped by 8 bases and J by 8 bases, with 12 bases between them. DNA of the CDR3: TGTGCCAGCCTGTGGGGAGCGGAAAAACTGTTTTTT. Amino acid sequence: CASLWGAEKLFF.

J is TRBJ2-1 and V is TRBV6-2 or TRBV6-3, with TRBD2 matching 11 bases. Germline V lookup: CDR1 MNHEY, CDR2 SVGEGT. The CDR3 sequence is 16 residues long. V lost 5 bases, J lost 7 bases, and 10 bases stayed unmatched. The CDR3 protein is CASSRLAGSWGNEQFF. CDR3 DNA sequence: TGTGCCAGCAGTCGACTAGCGGGGAGCTGGGGGAATGAGCAGTTCTTC.

The CDR3: CASSETPGQGRLGGGYTF. CDR3 in DNA: TGTGCCAGCAGCGAGACCCCTGGACAGGGGCGCCTTGGGGGAGGCTACACCTTC. This chain connects TRBV9 to TRBJ1-2; 9 bases fit TRBD1. Germline-derived CDR1 and CDR2 are SGDLS and YYNGEE. Germline trimming cut 3 bases from V and 8 bases from J; bases unmatched to any gene: 20. The length of the CDR3 is 18 residues. Full variable domain (outside the CDR3, taken from reference TRBV9 and TRBJ1-2): DSGVTQTPKHLITATGQRVTLRCSPRSGDLSVYWYQQSLDQGLQFLIQYYNGEERAKGNILERFSAQQFPDLHSELNLSSLELGDSALYFCASSETPGQGRLGGGYTFGSGTRLTVV.

V is TRBV4-3 and J is TRBJ1-6; D is ambiguous. This CDR3 is built from 16 residues. Germline V gives CDR1 LGHNA, CDR2 YSLEER. V lost 4 bases and J lost 7, with 17 bases in between. The DNA of the CDR3 is TGCGCCAGCAGCCCAATTAGGGAGGTGGGAAATTCACCCCTCCACTTT. It specifies CASSPIREVGNSPLHF.

V and J are TRBV30 and TRBJ2-7; tentatively, D is TRBD1 or TRBD2 (6 bases each). The germline gives CDR1 GTSNPN, CDR2 SVGIG (reference sequence). This CDR3 region has 14 residues. V was trimmed by 0 bases and J by 4 bases, leaving 13 bases between them. The CDR3 nucleotides read TGTGCCTGGAGTGTGGGGGGCAAAGGATACGAGCAGTACTTC. It codes for CAWSVGGKGYEQYF.

The gene calls are TRBV27 and TRBJ1-1, with 7 bases fitting TRBD1. Trimming cost V 3 bases and J 0 bases; bases outside gene matches: 4. Germline values: CDR1 MNHEY, CDR2 SMNVEV (reference sequence). This CDR3 spans 15 amino acids. CDR3 sequence (DNA): TGTGCCAGCAGTTTCGACAGGGTTATGAACACTGAAGCTTTCTTT. Translating gives CASSFDRVMNTEAFF.

A single count supports this clone. CDR3 in amino acids: CASRAGEKLFF. The CDR3 nucleotides are TGTGCCAGCAGGGCGGGGGAAAAACTGTTTTTT. J is TRBJ1-4 and V is TRBV7-2; D ambiguous. The CDR3 runs to 11 residues. Germline values: CDR1 SGHTA, CDR2 FQGNSA. With 6 bases removed from V and 8 bases from J, the gap between germline ends came to 7 bases.

The chain joins TRBV30 to TRBJ2-1, with 8 bases identical to TRBD1. The trim removed 4 bases at V and 5 bases at J, leaving 4 bases unmatched. The germline gives CDR1 GTSNPN, CDR2 SVGIG (reference sequence). This CDR3 is 13 amino acids long. CDR3 nucleotides: TGTGCCTGGACGACAGGGGTAAACAATGAGCAGTTCTTC. Amino acid sequence: CAWTTGVNNEQFF. The variable domain in full, with the rest retrieved from reference TRBV30 and TRBJ2-1, is SQTIHQWPATLVQPVGSPLSLECTVEGTSNPNLYWYRQAAGRGLQLLFYSVGIGQISSEVPQNLSASRPQDRQFILSSKKLLLSDSGFYLCAWTTGVNNEQFFGPGTRLTVL.

J is TRBJ1-2 and V is TRBV7-2; D not resolved. This CDR3 has 15 residues. The V gene's germline CDR1 is SGHTA and CDR2 FQGNSA. V lost 6 bases to trimming and J lost 0 bases, with 14 bases between them. Written as DNA, the CDR3 is TGTGCCAGCAGTCCGGGCATCCGATCTAACTATGGCTACACCTTC. It is translated as CASSPGIRSNYGYTF.

The chain combines TRBV25-1 with TRBJ2-1; D not certain. The CDR3 is 15 residues long. CDR1 and CDR2 from the germline V gene are MGHDK and SYGVNS. With 5 bases removed from V and 5 bases from J, the gap between germline ends came to 16 bases. Here the CDR3 DNA reads TGTGCCAGCAGTACAAGCCTTCACCCCCACAATGAGCAGTTCTTC. The encoded protein is CASSTSLHPHNEQFF.

The CDR3 sequence: CASSAVYRTYEQYF. The CDR3 DNA reads as TGTGCCAGTAGTGCAGTTTACAGAACCTACGAGCAGTACTTC. The V call is TRBV19, the J call TRBJ2-7; no reliable D call. The CDR3 contains 14 residues. CDR1 and CDR2 (germline): LNHDA, SQIVND (reference sequence). V gave up 5 bases and J gave up 2 bases, with 13 bases separating them.

V gene TRBV28 combines with J gene TRBJ2-7; the D is unclear. The CDR3 covers 13 residues. From germline, CDR1 is MDHEN and CDR2 SYDVKM. Trimming took off 2 bases at V and 2 bases at J, with 7 bases between the two ends. CDR3 nucleotides: TGTGCCAGCAGTTTACGGGTCGCCTACGAGCAGTACTTC. Its translation is CASSLRVAYEQYF.